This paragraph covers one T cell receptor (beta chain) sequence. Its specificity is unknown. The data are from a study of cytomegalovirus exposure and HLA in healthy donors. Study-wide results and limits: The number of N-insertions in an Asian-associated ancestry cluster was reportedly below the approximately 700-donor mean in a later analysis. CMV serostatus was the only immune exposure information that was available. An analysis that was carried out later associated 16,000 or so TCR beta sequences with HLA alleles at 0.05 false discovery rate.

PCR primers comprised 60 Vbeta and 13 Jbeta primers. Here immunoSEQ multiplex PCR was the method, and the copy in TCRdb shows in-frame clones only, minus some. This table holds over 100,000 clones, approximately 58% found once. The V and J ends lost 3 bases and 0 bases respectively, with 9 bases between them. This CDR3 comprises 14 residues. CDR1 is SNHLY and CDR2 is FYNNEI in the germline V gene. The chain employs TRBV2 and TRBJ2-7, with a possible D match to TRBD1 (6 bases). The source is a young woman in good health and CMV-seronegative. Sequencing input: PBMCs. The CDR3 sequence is CASSEGQRSYEQYF. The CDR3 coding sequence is TGTGCCAGCAGTGAGGGACAACGCTCCTACGAGCAGTACTTC.